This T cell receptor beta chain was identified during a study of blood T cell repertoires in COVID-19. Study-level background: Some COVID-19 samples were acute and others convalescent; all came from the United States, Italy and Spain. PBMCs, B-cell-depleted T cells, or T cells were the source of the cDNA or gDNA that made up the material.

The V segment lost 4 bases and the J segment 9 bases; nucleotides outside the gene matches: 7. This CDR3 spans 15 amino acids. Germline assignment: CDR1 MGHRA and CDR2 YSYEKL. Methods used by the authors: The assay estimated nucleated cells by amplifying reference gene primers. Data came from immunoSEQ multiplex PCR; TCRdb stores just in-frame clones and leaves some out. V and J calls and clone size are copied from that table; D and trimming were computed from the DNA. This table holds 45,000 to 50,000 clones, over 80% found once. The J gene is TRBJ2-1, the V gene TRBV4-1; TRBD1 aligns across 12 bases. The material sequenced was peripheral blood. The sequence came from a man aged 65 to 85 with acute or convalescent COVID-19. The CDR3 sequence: CASSRSGQGAGEQFF. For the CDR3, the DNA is TGCGCCAGCAGCCGATCGGGACAGGGGGCCGGTGAGCAGTTCTTC.